This T cell receptor beta chain was identified during a study of OX40 agonist ivuxolimab in advanced cancers. Libraries were prepared by immunoSEQ multiplex PCR; TCRdb keeps only in-frame clonotypes and omits some of them. The data contain 60,000 to 85,000 clones, approximately 87% of them singletons. Trimming pared 3 bases from V and 4 bases from J, leaving 1 base between. The CDR3 length is 11 residues. Germline assignment: CDR1 MNHNS and CDR2 SASEGT. Comment on this clone: This CDR3 is also generated by other DNA sequences in the sample.

The chain carries TRBV6-1 and TRBJ1-5, with D unresolved. The sample in question was CD4+ or CD8+ T cells sorted from blood, obtained in a trial of the OX40 agonist ivuxolimab. This TCR was sampled from an adult with an advanced solid tumor such as melanoma, head and neck, liver or kidney cancer. The CDR3 sequence: CASSENQPQHF. Here the CDR3 DNA reads TGTGCCAGCAGTGAGAATCAGCCCCAGCATTTT.